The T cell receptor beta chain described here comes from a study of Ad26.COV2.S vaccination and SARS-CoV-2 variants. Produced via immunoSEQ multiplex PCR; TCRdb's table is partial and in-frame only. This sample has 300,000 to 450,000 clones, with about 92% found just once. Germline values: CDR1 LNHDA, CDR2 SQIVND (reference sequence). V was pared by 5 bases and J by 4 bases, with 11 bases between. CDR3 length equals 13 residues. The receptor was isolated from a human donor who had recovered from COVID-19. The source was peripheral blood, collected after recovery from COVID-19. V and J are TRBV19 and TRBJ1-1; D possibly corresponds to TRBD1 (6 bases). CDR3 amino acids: CASSRRGITEAFF. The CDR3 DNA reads TGTGCCAGTAGTCGGAGGGGGATCACTGAAGCTTTCTTT.